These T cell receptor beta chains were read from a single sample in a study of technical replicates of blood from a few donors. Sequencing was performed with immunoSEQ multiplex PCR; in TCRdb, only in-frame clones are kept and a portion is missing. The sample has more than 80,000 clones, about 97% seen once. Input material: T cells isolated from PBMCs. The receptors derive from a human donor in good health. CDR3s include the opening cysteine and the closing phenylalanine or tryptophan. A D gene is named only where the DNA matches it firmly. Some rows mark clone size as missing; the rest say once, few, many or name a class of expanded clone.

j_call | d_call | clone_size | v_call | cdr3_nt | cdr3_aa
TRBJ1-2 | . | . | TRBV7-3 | TGTGCCAGCAGCCCCCTGGGGGGATACTATGGCTACACCTTC | CASSPLGGYYGYTF
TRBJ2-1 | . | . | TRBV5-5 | TGTGCCAGCAGCCGGACCGGGGGAAAAGGCAATGAGCAGTTCTTC | CASSRTGGKGNEQFF
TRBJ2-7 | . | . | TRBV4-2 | TGTGCCAGCAGCCAAAAGGGGTTTAATTCCTACGAGCAGTACTTC | CASSQKGFNSYEQYF
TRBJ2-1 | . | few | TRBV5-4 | TGTGCCAGCAGTTTAGACAGGAGGAATGAGCAGTTCTTC | CASSLDRRNEQFF
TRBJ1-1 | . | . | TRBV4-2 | TGTGCCAGCAGCCCAGGAGGTGACACTGAAGCTTTCTTT | CASSPGGDTEAFF
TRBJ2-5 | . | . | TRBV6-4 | TGTGCCAGCAGTGAGAACAGACAAGAGACCCAGTACTTC | CASSENRQETQYF
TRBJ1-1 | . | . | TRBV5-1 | TGCGCCAGCAGCTTGAGGGGGGGGTTATGGGGTTCTGAAGCTTTCTTT | CASSLRGGLWGSEAFF
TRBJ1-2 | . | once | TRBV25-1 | TGTGCCAGCAGTGTCCTTGACTATGGCTACACCTTC | CASSVLDYGYTF
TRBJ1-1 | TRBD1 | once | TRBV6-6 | TGTGCCAGCAGGGTTACAGGGGCTCGGACTGAAGCTTTCTTT | CASRVTGARTEAFF
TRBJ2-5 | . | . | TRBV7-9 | TGTGCCAGCAGCCCTCCGGGGTACCAAGAGACCCAGTACTTC | CASSPPGYQETQYF
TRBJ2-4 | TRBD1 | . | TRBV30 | TGTGCCTGGAGCGGGGACAGGGACCCAGGCATTCAGTACTTC | CAWSGDRDPGIQYF
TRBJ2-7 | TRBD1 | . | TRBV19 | TGTGCCAGTAAATTAACAGGGGCGTCCTACGAGCAGTACTTC | CASKLTGASYEQYF
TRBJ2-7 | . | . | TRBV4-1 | TGCGCCAGCAGCCGAGATCTCTCGCGGCAGTACTTC | CASSRDLSRQYF
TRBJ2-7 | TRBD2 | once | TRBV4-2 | TGTGCCAGCAGCCTGGGAGGGGTGGGCTCCTACGAGCAGTACTTC | CASSLGGVGSYEQYF
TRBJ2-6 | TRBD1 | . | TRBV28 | TGTGCCAGCACCTTAACAGGGGCTGGGGCCAACGTCCTGACTTTC | CASTLTGAGANVLTF
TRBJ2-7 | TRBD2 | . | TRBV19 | TGTGCCAGTAGTATGGGACTAGACTACGCGCAGTACTTC | CASSMGLDYAQYF
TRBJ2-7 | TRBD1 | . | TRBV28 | TGTGCCAGCAGTTTGACGGGACAGGGGACGGACGAGCAGTACTTC | CASSLTGQGTDEQYF
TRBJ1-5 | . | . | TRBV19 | TGTGCCAGTAGTATTTTGGAGGGTACTCAGCCCCAGCATTTT | CASSILEGTQPQHF
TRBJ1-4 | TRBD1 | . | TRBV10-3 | TGTGCCATCAGTGAGTTTCCGAGGGGGCTTAATAATGAAAAACTGTTTTTT | CAISEFPRGLNNEKLFF
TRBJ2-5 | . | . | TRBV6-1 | TGTGCCAGCAGTGAACAGGACAGTCAAGAGACCCAGTACTTC | CASSEQDSQETQYF
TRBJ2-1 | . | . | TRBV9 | TGTGCCAGCAGCGTAGATTTAAATGAGCAGTTCTTC | CASSVDLNEQFF
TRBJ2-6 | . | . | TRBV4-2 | TGTGCCAGCAGCCAAGACACAGGGTCTGGGGCCAACGTCCTGACTTTC | CASSQDTGSGANVLTF
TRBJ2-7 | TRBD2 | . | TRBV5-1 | TGCGCCAGCAGCCCGGGACTAGCGGAGACCTACGAGCAGTACTTC | CASSPGLAETYEQYF